The next 4 T cell receptor beta chains were all read from a single sample in a study of T cells in tumors after PD-1 blockade. Assay: immunoSEQ multiplex PCR; the TCRdb copy retains only in-frame clones and omits some. Altogether around 50,000 clones are present, more than 75% being singletons, with the ten largest covering approximately 15%. The sample was PBMCs, taken before anti-PD-1 treatment. These receptors were obtained from a human donor with basal cell carcinoma.

This clone showed up just a few times. The chain employs TRBV28 and TRBJ1-4, with 7 bases that match TRBD1. Per the germline V gene, CDR1 is MDHEN and CDR2 is SYDVKM. The CDR3 extends over 12 amino acids. Germline trimming cut 8 bases from V and 8 bases from J; bases unmatched to any gene: 5. This CDR3 reads CASSGGGEKLFF. For the CDR3, the DNA is TGTGCCAGCTCTGGAGGGGGCGAAAAACTGTTTTTT.

CDR3 sequence reads: CASSRYSDTLGTGGYTF. The CDR3 nucleotides read TGTGCCAGTAGTCGATACTCGGACACCCTGGGGACTGGTGGCTACACCTTC. V gene TRBV19 combines with J gene TRBJ1-2, with TRBD1 as a possible D gene (5 bases). In germline, CDR1 is LNHDA, CDR2 SQIVND (reference sequence). The CDR3 runs to 17 residues. Trimming took 5 bases from V and 7 from J, leaving 26 bases between them.

This chain joins TRBV10-1 and TRBJ2-5; possibly TRBD1 for D (6 bases). Germline CDR1 is WNHNN and CDR2 is SYGVQD (reference sequence). The V and J ends lost 4 bases and 5 bases respectively, with 11 bases between them. The CDR3 has 13 amino acids. CDR3 residues: CASSGGRGETQYF. The CDR3 DNA sequence: TGCGCCAGCAGTGGGGGGCGCGGGGAGACCCAGTACTTC.

The chain combines TRBV28 with TRBJ2-2; 8 nucleotides agree with TRBD2. This CDR3 contains 14 residues. The trim removed 5 bases at V and 5 bases at J, leaving 4 bases unmatched. Germline V CDR1 and CDR2: MDHEN, SYDVKM. The CDR3 region has the DNA TGTGCCAGCAGTCGTTCGGGGGGGACCGGGGAGCTGTTTTTT. This encodes CASSRSGGTGELFF. Using reference TRBV28 and TRBJ2-2 for the parts outside the CDR3, the full variable domain is DVKVTQSSRYLVKRTGEKVFLECVQDMDHENMFWYRQDPGLGLRLIYFSYDVKMKEKGDIPEGYSVSREKKERFSLILESASTNQTSMYLCASSRSGGTGELFFGEGSRLTVL.